These T cell receptor beta chains were read from a single sample in a study of early T cells in non-severe SARS-CoV-2 infection. TCRdb fed the 5' RACE reads into MiXCR, producing one record per CDR3 protein. Here the sample spans approximately 90,000 distinct CDR3 sequences, 11% being singletons. The sequencing used whole blood, collected at baseline. These receptor sequences come from an adult who was a healthcare worker with PCR-confirmed SARS-CoV-2 infection or an uninfected control (not recorded which). Each CDR3 is given with its conserved first and last residue. Fields, in order: J gene, V gene, clone size, D gene, CDR3 DNA, CDR3 protein. A D gene is named only where the DNA matches it firmly. Clone size is shown for a subset of rows, as once, few, many or a class of expanded clone.

J: TRBJ2-1
V: TRBV27
size: few
D: .
DNA: TGTGCCAGCAGTTTGTGGGGTTTCAGCTCCTACAATGAGCAGTTCTTC
CDR3: CASSLWGFSSYNEQFF

J: TRBJ2-7
V: TRBV11-2
size: few
D: .
DNA: TGTGCCAGCAGTCCGGACGGCTCTCGATACGAGCAGTACTTC
CDR3: CASSPDGSRYEQYF

J: TRBJ2-7
V: TRBV3-1
size: .
D: TRBD2
DNA: TGTGCCAGCGGGGAAGGACTAGCGGACTACGAGCAGTACTTC
CDR3: CASGEGLADYEQYF

J: TRBJ2-1
V: TRBV20-1
size: many
D: .
DNA: TGCAGTGCTCGGGGACTGGACTACAATGAGCAGTTCTTC
CDR3: CSARGLDYNEQFF

J: TRBJ2-7
V: TRBV2
size: .
D: .
DNA: TGTGCCAGCAAAGACACCTACGAGCAGTACTTC
CDR3: CASKDTYEQYF

J: TRBJ1-1
V: TRBV6-2/TRBV6-3
size: .
D: .
DNA: TGTGCCAGCATCCTCTCGGACGTGAACACTGAAGCTTTCTTT
CDR3: CASILSDVNTEAFF

J: TRBJ1-4
V: TRBV20-1
size: few
D: .
DNA: TGCAGTGTGAGCCCCCTACAAGCTAATGAAAAACTGTTTTTT
CDR3: CSVSPLQANEKLFF

J: TRBJ1-1
V: TRBV7-3
size: .
D: .
DNA: TGTGCCAGCAGCTTAGGGCCGGGGGCCGAGACTGAAGCTTTCTTT
CDR3: CASSLGPGAETEAFF

J: TRBJ2-5
V: TRBV6-1
size: .
D: .
DNA: TGTGCCAGCAGTGTTACACCCGCCCAAGAGACCCAGTACTTC
CDR3: CASSVTPAQETQYF

J: TRBJ1-1
V: TRBV18
size: few
D: .
DNA: TGTGCCAGCTCACCCGGAGGGGCGAACACTGAAGCTTTCTTT
CDR3: CASSPGGANTEAFF

J: TRBJ1-4
V: TRBV7-2
size: .
D: .
DNA: TGTGCCAGCAGCCCATCCACGAGCCCCCGTAATGAAAAACTGTTTTTT
CDR3: CASSPSTSPRNEKLFF

J: TRBJ2-3
V: TRBV6-5
size: few
D: .
DNA: TGTGCCAGCGGCGGCACAGATACGCAGTATTTT
CDR3: CASGGTDTQYF

J: TRBJ1-5
V: TRBV27
size: many
D: TRBD1
DNA: TGTGCCAGCAGTCCCGGGACAGGGAGTCAGCCCCAGCATTTT
CDR3: CASSPGTGSQPQHF

J: TRBJ1-2
V: TRBV3-1
size: .
D: .
DNA: TGTGCCAGCAGCCTCAAGGAACGGGGAAACTATGGCTACACCTTC
CDR3: CASSLKERGNYGYTF

J: TRBJ2-7
V: TRBV10-3
size: few
D: .
DNA: TGTGCCATCAGTGAGCGAGGGGATGAGCAGTACTTC
CDR3: CAISERGDEQYF

J: TRBJ2-2
V: TRBV2
size: .
D: .
DNA: TGTGCCAGCAGCTTTACACTAAACACCGGGGAGCTGTTTTTT
CDR3: CASSFTLNTGELFF

J: TRBJ2-5
V: TRBV12-3/TRBV12-4
size: .
D: TRBD2
DNA: TGTGCCAGCAAGCTAGCGGGGGTAATAGAGACCCAGTACTTC
CDR3: CASKLAGVIETQYF

J: TRBJ2-2
V: TRBV30
size: .
D: .
DNA: TGTGCCTGGAACGAGGAGAGGGAATACACCGGGGAGCTGTTTTTT
CDR3: CAWNEEREYTGELFF

J: TRBJ2-1
V: TRBV24-1
size: few
D: TRBD2
DNA: TGTGCCACCAGTGACGATCTAGCGGGGGGTTCGGATGAGCAGTTCTTC
CDR3: CATSDDLAGGSDEQFF

J: TRBJ1-1
V: TRBV25-1
size: .
D: TRBD1
DNA: TGTGCCAGCAGTCAGGGGGACGTATACACTGAAGCTTTCTTT
CDR3: CASSQGDVYTEAFF

J: TRBJ2-3
V: TRBV11-2
size: .
D: .
DNA: TGTGCCAGCAGCTTGCCCTGGGGCAGCACAGATACGCAGTATTTT
CDR3: CASSLPWGSTDTQYF

J: TRBJ2-1
V: TRBV11-2
size: many
D: TRBD1
DNA: TGTGCCAGCAGCTTCCACCTCGACAGGGGGCCCTACAATGAGCAGTTCTTC
CDR3: CASSFHLDRGPYNEQFF

J: TRBJ2-7
V: TRBV7-2
size: .
D: .
DNA: TGTGCCAGCAGCTTAGGCGGGGCGAGCTCCTACGAGCAGTACTTC
CDR3: CASSLGGASSYEQYF

J: TRBJ2-3
V: TRBV7-2
size: few
D: .
DNA: TGTGCCAGCAGGACACGTAGCGCTAGCACAGATACGCAGTATTTT
CDR3: CASRTRSASTDTQYF

J: TRBJ2-5
V: TRBV9
size: .
D: .
DNA: TGTGCCAGCAGCGTATCCAGGGGCGGGGGAGTGGAGACCCAGTACTTC
CDR3: CASSVSRGGGVETQYF

J: TRBJ1-1
V: TRBV20-1
size: many
D: .
DNA: TGCAGTGCCCCACCCCCGGGCATGAACACTGAAGCTTTCTTT
CDR3: CSAPPPGMNTEAFF

J: TRBJ2-3
V: TRBV24-1
size: few
D: TRBD2
DNA: TGTGCCACCAGTGATCCCACGAGGGAGGGAGGTTCAGATACGCAGTATTTT
CDR3: CATSDPTREGGSDTQYF

J: TRBJ1-2
V: TRBV6-6
size: .
D: TRBD1
DNA: TGTGCCAGCAGTAAGGGACAGGCCCTCGGTGGCTACACCTTC
CDR3: CASSKGQALGGYTF

J: TRBJ2-7
V: TRBV14
size: .
D: TRBD2
DNA: TGTGCCAGCAGCCCCTTTGTAACTAGCGGGCATAGGGGTAGGTCCTACGAGCAGTACTTC
CDR3: CASSPFVTSGHRGRSYEQYF

J: TRBJ2-5
V: TRBV3-1
size: many
D: .
DNA: TGTGCCAGCAGCCAAGATTCCCTGGTTAGCGCCCCGGAGACCCAGTACTTC
CDR3: CASSQDSLVSAPETQYF

J: TRBJ2-3
V: TRBV11-3
size: many
D: .
DNA: TGTGCCAGCAGCCCAGAAACTAGTTCAGATACGCAGTATTTT
CDR3: CASSPETSSDTQYF

J: TRBJ2-1
V: TRBV7-6
size: many
D: TRBD2
DNA: TGTGCCAGCAGCGGGACTAGCGGGAGCGCGTACAATGAGCAGTTCTTC
CDR3: CASSGTSGSAYNEQFF

J: TRBJ1-5
V: TRBV6-9
size: .
D: TRBD1
DNA: TGTGCCAGCAGTTCAGACAGGGAACCCAATCAGCCCCAGCATTTT
CDR3: CASSSDREPNQPQHF

J: TRBJ2-7
V: TRBV7-2
size: few
D: .
DNA: TGTGCCAGCAGCGAGACCGGGGGCGGATACGAGCAGTACTTC
CDR3: CASSETGGGYEQYF

J: TRBJ2-7
V: TRBV11-1
size: medium-sized
D: .
DNA: TGTGCCAGCAGCTTAGGAAAGGACTGGGGCCACTACGAGCAGTACTTC
CDR3: CASSLGKDWGHYEQYF

J: TRBJ2-6
V: TRBV18
size: .
D: .
DNA: TGTGCCAGCTCACCCAGCTCTGGGGCCAACGTCCTGACTTTC
CDR3: CASSPSSGANVLTF

J: TRBJ2-3
V: TRBV29-1
size: .
D: TRBD2
DNA: TGCAGCGTTGAAGGTACTAGCGGGAGGCAACTAGCAAGCACAGATACGCAGTATTTT
CDR3: CSVEGTSGRQLASTDTQYF

J: TRBJ2-3
V: TRBV12-3/TRBV12-4
size: many
D: TRBD2
DNA: TGTGCCAGCAGTGCTAGCGGGAGGGCCCAAGATACGCAGTATTTT
CDR3: CASSASGRAQDTQYF

J: TRBJ1-1
V: TRBV12-3/TRBV12-4
size: few
D: .
DNA: TGTGCCAACGCGCGGGGGCAGGGAACTTTCTTT
CDR3: CANARGQGTFF

J: TRBJ2-7
V: TRBV11-1
size: few
D: TRBD1
DNA: TGTGCCAGCAGCTTAGCCAGGGACAGAGGCGAGCAGTACTTC
CDR3: CASSLARDRGEQYF

J: TRBJ1-1
V: TRBV5-4
size: many
D: .
DNA: TGTGCCAGCAGCTTGTTGGACAGGAACACTGAAGCTTTCTTT
CDR3: CASSLLDRNTEAFF

J: TRBJ2-1
V: TRBV7-2
size: many
D: .
DNA: TGTGCCAGCAGCCAAATGATTGAGCAGTTCTTC
CDR3: CASSQMIEQFF

J: TRBJ2-3
V: TRBV4-1
size: many
D: TRBD2
DNA: TGCGCCAGCAGCCCCTCATTTGGCGGGGGGCGCACAGATACGCAGTATTTT
CDR3: CASSPSFGGGRTDTQYF

J: TRBJ2-5
V: TRBV6-5
size: few
D: TRBD2
DNA: TGTGCCAGCAGTTCCGGACTAGCGGGAGGATTTGGGGCCCAGTACTTC
CDR3: CASSSGLAGGFGAQYF

J: TRBJ2-2
V: TRBV2
size: many
D: TRBD1
DNA: TGTGCCAGCAGTCTCGGGACAGGGGGCACCGGGGAGCTGTTTTTT
CDR3: CASSLGTGGTGELFF

J: TRBJ1-2
V: TRBV20-1
size: many
D: .
DNA: TGCAGTGCTAGAATTACAGACATTGTCTATGGCTACACCTTC
CDR3: CSARITDIVYGYTF

J: TRBJ2-7
V: TRBV7-2
size: many
D: .
DNA: TGTGCCAGCAGCTTGCTTGCCGGGGGAAAGGAGCAGTACTTC
CDR3: CASSLLAGGKEQYF

J: TRBJ2-7
V: TRBV29-1
size: few
D: TRBD1
DNA: TGCAGCGTTTCCCGGGACAGGGTCTCCTACGAGCAGTACTTC
CDR3: CSVSRDRVSYEQYF

J: TRBJ1-3
V: TRBV7-6
size: many
D: .
DNA: TGTGCCAGCAGCCCGGGCAACTCTGGAAACACCATATATTTT
CDR3: CASSPGNSGNTIYF

J: TRBJ2-3
V: TRBV12-3/TRBV12-4
size: .
D: .
DNA: TGTGCCAGCAGTCCGGGACAAAGAACAGATACGCAGTATTTT
CDR3: CASSPGQRTDTQYF

J: TRBJ2-7
V: TRBV12-3/TRBV12-4
size: .
D: .
DNA: TGTGCCAGCAGTTTAGCGTCGGGTACCTACGAGCAGTACTTC
CDR3: CASSLASGTYEQYF

J: TRBJ2-7
V: TRBV20-1
size: few
D: .
DNA: TGCAGTTCTTTCTCCGCCCTTAGAACGGGAGAGCAGTACTTC
CDR3: CSSFSALRTGEQYF

J: TRBJ1-2
V: TRBV7-2
size: .
D: TRBD1
DNA: TGTGCCAGCAGCCCGGACAGGGGACGCTATGGCTACACCTTC
CDR3: CASSPDRGRYGYTF

J: TRBJ1-1
V: TRBV11-2
size: few
D: TRBD1
DNA: TGTGCCAGCAGACCAACGACAGGGGGCAACACTGAAGCTTTCTTT
CDR3: CASRPTTGGNTEAFF

J: TRBJ1-1
V: TRBV5-6
size: many
D: .
DNA: TGTGCCAGCAGCTCTTGGACAGATGTCTACACTGAAGCTTTCTTT
CDR3: CASSSWTDVYTEAFF

J: TRBJ2-3
V: TRBV5-1
size: .
D: .
DNA: TGCGCCAGCAGAAACCGGGGAGAGGCAGATACGCAGTATTTT
CDR3: CASRNRGEADTQYF

J: TRBJ2-1
V: TRBV6-1
size: few
D: TRBD2
DNA: TGTGCCAGCAGCCAGTGGGGGGGGGAATACAATGAGCAGTTCTTC
CDR3: CASSQWGGEYNEQFF

J: TRBJ1-2
V: TRBV6-1
size: few
D: .
DNA: TGTGCCAGCAGTGAAGCAGGGACGCCGAGAGACTACACCTTC
CDR3: CASSEAGTPRDYTF

J: TRBJ1-5
V: TRBV20-1
size: few
D: .
DNA: TGCAGTGCTTTGGACGAAAGCAATCAGCCCCAGCATTTT
CDR3: CSALDESNQPQHF